The 6 T cell receptor beta chains in this list originate from one sample, sequenced in a study of T cells in Graves' hyperthyroidism and ophthalmopathy (dated by TCRdb to about 2019). Library creation used multiplex PCR. The instrument given in TCRdb is Illumina HiSeq 2000. The TCR beta CDR3 regions were amplified from the RNA transcripts. The first round of RT-PCR for the TCR CDR3 was performed with the HTBI primer set and the Qiagen OneStep RT-PCR kit. TCRdb passed the public sequencing reads through fastp at Q25 and MiXCR, retaining productive beta sequences. Rows are unified per CDR3 protein, each entry keeping the most common DNA and genes. Counted in this sample were roughly 500,000 distinct CDR3 sequences; around 45% of them appeared once. The ten largest clones add up to 19% of the sample. The specimen was peripheral blood or thyroid tissue (not recorded which). The source of these receptors is an adult woman with Graves' disease, either hyperthyroidism or ophthalmopathy (not recorded which).

This chain links TRBV9 with TRBJ2-1; TRBD1 is a possible D gene (6 bases). This CDR3 contains 11 residues. CDR1 SGDLS and CDR2 YYNGEE come from the germline V gene. Trimming cost V 3 bases and J 8 bases, with 6 bases left between them. Here the CDR3 DNA reads TGTGCCAGCAGCGAGGGGGATGAGCAGTTCTTC. Translated: CASSEGDEQFF.

Turning to this clonotype: It may be a read error: a sequence one base away is much more abundant. The chain recombines TRBV10-3 with TRBJ2-3; weak D call: TRBD2 (6 bases). CDR3 length: 12 amino acids. The germline gives CDR1 ENHRY, CDR2 SYGVKD. Deletions cut 5 bases from V and 5 bases from J, with 8 bases between. The CDR3 is CAISPGVDTQYF. CDR3 bases: TGTGCCATCAGTCCGGGGGTAGATACGCAGTATTTT.

This clonotype was seen repeatedly, ten times or more. This chain uses TRBV2 with TRBJ2-2; possible D gene TRBD2, 6 bases. The V and J ends lost 4 bases and 3 bases respectively, with 15 bases between them. Germline CDR1 is SNHLY and CDR2 is FYNNEI. This CDR3 is built from 16 residues. The CDR3 reads CASSAIITSYTGELFF. DNA for the CDR3: TGTGCCAGCAGTGCCATTATTACTAGCTACACCGGGGAGCTGTTTTTT.

This clonotype came up a few times. This chain links TRBV7-2 with TRBJ1-5; D ambiguous. The germline V gene encodes CDR1 SGHTA and CDR2 FQGNSA. Trimming pared 5 bases from V and 0 bases from J, leaving 11 bases between. This CDR3 region has 15 residues. CDR3 loop: CASSIREGSNQPQHF. CDR3 DNA sequence: TGTGCCAGCAGCATTAGGGAGGGTAGCAATCAGCCCCAGCATTTT.

The rearrangement links TRBV29-1 to TRBJ2-1; D is perhaps TRBD2 (7 bases). Between the trimmed V and J ends, which lost 2 bases and 3 bases, there was a span of 14 bases. CDR3 length: 15 amino acids. Germline V CDR1 and CDR2: SQVTM, ANQGSEA. The DNA for the CDR3 is TGCAGCGTTGAAACTAGGGGGGAGGGCTACAATGAGCAGTTCTTC. Residues: CSVETRGEGYNEQFF.

This clonotype appeared many times. The chain's CDR3 is CASSLGIPLAGGIWETQYF. The CDR3 DNA reads TGTGCCAGCAGCTTAGGAATCCCATTAGCGGGAGGAATATGGGAGACCCAGTACTTC. The rearrangement links TRBV7-8 to TRBJ2-5, with 10 positions matching TRBD2. CDR3 size: 19 residues. CDR1 and CDR2 from the germline V gene are SGHVS and FQNEAQ. With V trimmed by 1 base and J by 5 bases, 16 bases remained unmatched.